These 27 T cell receptor beta chains share one sample of origin, sequenced in a study of blood T cell repertoires in COVID-19. Clones were sequenced by immunoSEQ multiplex PCR, and TCRdb holds only the in-frame ones, with some missing. In the table there are approximately 300,000 clones, about 90% of which are singletons. Sequenced material: PBMCs or T cells enriched from blood (not recorded which). These receptors all stem from a woman in her 30s who had recovered from COVID-19.

The chain employs TRBV4-1 and TRBJ2-3, with D uncertain. The V end was cut by 1 base, the J end by 6 bases, with 8 bases between. The germline V gene has CDR1 MGHRA and CDR2 YSYEKL. The CDR3 length is 13 residues. CDR3 in amino acids: CASSQAIWDTQYF. CDR3 coding DNA: TGCGCCAGCAGCCAAGCTATCTGGGATACGCAGTATTTT.

This clone was recorded a few times. This chain uses TRBV6-2 or TRBV6-3 with TRBJ1-4; 8 bases line up with TRBD1. This CDR3 comprises 12 residues. CDR1 MNHEY and CDR2 SVGEGT come from the germline V gene. The V segment lost 6 bases and the J segment 14 bases; nucleotides outside the gene matches: 8. CDR3 coding DNA: TGTGCCAGCAGCTCTCGAGACAGGGGTCTGTTTTTT. As protein: CASSSRDRGLFF.

This chain links TRBV2 with TRBJ1-3, with 7 nucleotides matching TRBD1. This CDR3 region has 15 residues. V gave up 3 bases and J gave up 6 bases; unmatched junction bases: 8. Germline CDR1 reads SNHLY; CDR2 reads FYNNEI. This CDR3 is CASSDRGQIPNTIYF. The CDR3 DNA reads TGTGCCAGCAGTGATAGGGGACAGATCCCAAACACCATATATTTT.

The V and J genes are TRBV12-5 and TRBJ1-2; D is unclear. Trimming stripped 5 bases from V and 8 bases from J, with 18 bases between. CDR1 LGHNT and CDR2 FRNRAP come from the germline V gene. This CDR3 is 14 amino acids long. The CDR3 is CASGQSGGYGGYTF. DNA for the CDR3: TGTGCTAGTGGTCAATCGGGAGGTTATGGGGGCTACACCTTC. The variable domain in full, completed from reference TRBV12-5 and TRBJ1-2, reads DARVTQTPRHKVTEMGQEVTMRCQPILGHNTVFWYRQTMMQGLELLAYFRNRAPLDDSGMPKDRFSAEMPDATLATLKIQPSEPRDSAVYFCASGQSGGYGGYTFGSGTRLTVV.

The chain joins TRBV28 to TRBJ1-1; weak D call: TRBD1 (6 bases). Germline V gene lookup returns CDR1 MDHEN and CDR2 SYDVKM. The CDR3 consists of 15 residues. V lost 10 bases and J 0 bases, leaving 18 bases between the germline ends. The chain's CDR3 is CATSEQGPMNTEAFF. In DNA, the CDR3 is TGTGCCACCTCAGAACAGGGACCTATGAACACTGAAGCTTTCTTT.

The chain employs TRBV10-2 and TRBJ2-3, with D possibly TRBD2 on 5 matching bases. Looked up from germline, CDR1 is WSHSY and CDR2 is SAAADI. The CDR3 loop spans 16 amino acids. V lost 6 bases and J lost 0, with 16 bases in between. The DNA of the CDR3 is TGCGCCAGCAGCCGGTGGGGAGCGGTTAGCACAGATACGCAGTATTTT. Its protein product is CASSRWGAVSTDTQYF.

This clone was detected a few times. The chain is built from TRBV18 and TRBJ1-1; no clear D gene. The CDR3 is 13 residues long. The V end lost 6 bases, the J end lost 0 bases, and 8 bases lay between the germline ends. Germline V CDR1 and CDR2: KGHSH, LQKENI. CDR3 nucleotides: TGTGCCAGCTCCTGGAGCCTGAACACTGAAGCTTTCTTT. Translated: CASSWSLNTEAFF.

The chain links TRBV5-6 to TRBJ2-7; D remains unclear. V lost 0 bases and J lost 7, with 8 bases in between. Germline V gives CDR1 SGHDT, CDR2 YYEEEE. This CDR3 has 12 residues. The CDR3 region has the DNA TGTGCCAGCAGCTTGGGAGGTCCTGAGCAGTACTTC. Protein sequence: CASSLGGPEQYF.

This clone was picked up one time. The genes are TRBV4-1 and TRBJ2-2, with D possibly being TRBD2 (5 bases). The V gene's germline CDR1 is MGHRA and CDR2 YSYEKL. The CDR3 consists of 16 residues. The V and J ends lost 4 bases and 3 bases respectively, with 15 bases between them. The CDR3 region is CASSLWGADDTGELFF. The CDR3 DNA follows: TGCGCCAGCAGCCTCTGGGGAGCGGATGACACCGGGGAGCTGTTTTTT.

The chain links TRBV4-3 to TRBJ2-3; 10 nucleotides match TRBD2. This CDR3 region has 18 residues. The V gene's germline CDR1 is LGHNA and CDR2 YSLEER. V lost 4 bases to trimming and J lost 4 bases; unmatched junction nucleotides: 14. Here the CDR3 DNA reads TGCGCCAGCAGCCTCGAGCGGGGGGGCCGCCGTTGGGCAGATACGCAGTATTTT. Amino acid sequence: CASSLERGGRRWADTQYF.

This clone was detected once. The J gene is TRBJ1-3, the V gene TRBV28, with D hard to call. The germline V and J ends were trimmed by 5 bases and 4 bases, with 6 bases remaining between them. CDR1 and CDR2 (germline): MDHEN, SYDVKM. CDR3 length: 12 residues. For the CDR3, the DNA is TGTGCCAGCAGTGCACAGGGAAACACCATATATTTT. It translates to CASSAQGNTIYF. Full variable domain (missing parts from reference TRBV28 and TRBJ1-3): DVKVTQSSRYLVKRTGEKVFLECVQDMDHENMFWYRQDPGLGLRLIYFSYDVKMKEKGDIPEGYSVSREKKERFSLILESASTNQTSMYLCASSAQGNTIYFGEGSWLTVV.

The rearrangement joins TRBV11-2 to TRBJ2-1, with TRBD2 identical over 12 bases. The germline V gene encodes CDR1 SGHAT and CDR2 FQNNGV. This CDR3 has 17 residues. V lost 5 bases to trimming and J lost 7 bases; unmatched junction nucleotides: 12. The chain's CDR3 is CASSLPILAGGQNEQFF. The CDR3, as DNA: TGTGCCAGCAGCCTCCCCATTCTAGCGGGGGGGCAAAATGAGCAGTTCTTC. Based on the CDR3 plus reference TRBV11-2 and TRBJ2-1, the full variable domain is EAGVAQSPRYKIIEKRQSVAFWCNPISGHATLYWYQQILGQGPKLLIQFQNNGVVDDSQLPKDRFSAERLKGVDSTLKIQPAKLEDSAVYLCASSLPILAGGQNEQFFGPGTRLTVL.

The chain combines TRBV5-4 with TRBJ1-2, with 10 bases identical to TRBD1. CDR1 and CDR2 from the germline V gene are SGHNT and YYREEE (reference sequence). The CDR3 totals 14 residues. The J segment lost 7 bases and the V segment lost 4 bases, leaving 7 bases of the junction unmatched. The CDR3 nucleotides are TGTGCCAGCAGCGAAGGACAGGGGGACGGTGGCTACACCTTC. Its protein is CASSEGQGDGGYTF.

This clone was recorded many times. The same CDR3 arises from other DNA sequences in this sample as well. The chain couples TRBV27 to TRBJ1-2; TRBD1 might be the D (6 bases). This CDR3 spans 14 amino acids. The V end lost 2 bases, the J end lost 4 bases, and 11 bases lay between the germline ends. CDR1 and CDR2 from the germline V gene are MNHEY and SMNVEV (reference sequence). CDR3 amino acids: CASSLNRDSYGYTF. The CDR3 nucleotides read TGTGCCAGCAGTTTAAACAGGGATAGCTATGGCTACACCTTC.

This clone was counted once. The CDR3 bases are TGTGCCAGCACCCCAACGGGGTATGGCTACACCTTC. Encoded protein: CASTPTGYGYTF. The chain employs TRBV12-3 or TRBV12-4 and TRBJ1-2; D remains unclear. Trimming took off 7 bases at V and 5 bases at J, with 11 bases between the two ends. The CDR3 length is 12 residues.

This rearrangement joins TRBV7-9 to TRBJ2-5; 8 positions agree with TRBD2. This CDR3 comprises 15 residues. V lost 5 bases, J lost 3 bases, and 8 bases stayed unmatched. Germline CDR1 SEHNR, CDR2 FQNEAQ (reference sequence). In DNA form, the CDR3 reads TGTGCCAGCAGCCCCCCGGGAGGGGCTAAAGAGACCCAGTACTTC. Its translation is CASSPPGGAKETQYF.

The rearrangement uses TRBV19 and TRBJ1-2, with TRBD1 matching 8 bases. The germline V gene encodes CDR1 LNHDA and CDR2 SQIVND (reference sequence). The CDR3 has 14 residues. Trimming at V came to 1 base and at J to 6 bases, leaving 4 bases not matched to a gene. For the CDR3, the DNA is TGTGCCAGTAGTATAGGGGAGACAGGGGATGGCTACACCTTC. Amino acid sequence: CASSIGETGDGYTF.

The rearrangement links TRBV4-3 to TRBJ1-2; TRBD1 agrees at 10 bases. The CDR3 is made up of 16 amino acids. CDR1 LGHNA and CDR2 YSLEER come from the germline V gene. J gave up 4 bases and V 0 bases, and 5 bases lay outside the gene matches. The CDR3 here is CASSQDVTGGFYGYTF. CDR3 nucleotides: TGCGCCAGCAGCCAAGACGTGACAGGGGGCTTCTATGGCTACACCTTC.

Comment on this clone: Additional DNA sequences in this sample encode the identical CDR3. The rearrangement joins TRBV5-1 to TRBJ2-3; D might be TRBD2 (5 bases). Germline CDR1 SGHRS, CDR2 YFSETQ. CDR3 size: 14 residues. V was pared by 0 bases and J by 6 bases, with 11 bases between. Written as DNA, the CDR3 is TGCGCCAGCAGCTTGGATCGGGGAACGGATACGCAGTATTTT. Translation: CASSLDRGTDTQYF.

This clone showed up just a few times. The chain recombines TRBV3-1 (or the pseudogene TRBV3-2) with TRBJ1-3; D remains ambiguous. V was shortened by 1 base and J by 2 bases, with 9 bases between the two germline ends. CDR1 is LGHDT and CDR2 is YNNKEL in the germline V gene (reference sequence). The CDR3 is 15 amino acids. In DNA, the CDR3 is TGTGCCAGCAGCCAAGTAGCGGGCCCTGGAAACACCATATATTTT. Protein sequence: CASSQVAGPGNTIYF.

The chain recombines TRBV11-2 with TRBJ2-2; 7 positions match TRBD1. The CDR3 sequence is 16 residues long. Germline assignment: CDR1 SGHAT and CDR2 FQNNGV. V gave up 6 bases and J gave up 0 bases; unmatched junction bases: 7. CDR3 region: CASRSAGTANTGELFF. The CDR3 coding sequence is TGTGCCAGCAGGTCAGCCGGGACAGCGAACACCGGGGAGCTGTTTTTT.

The chain recombines TRBV9 with TRBJ2-5; 8 nucleotides align to TRBD1. Germline CDR1 SGDLS, CDR2 YYNGEE. The length of the CDR3 is 16 residues. The J segment lost 1 base and the V segment lost 4 bases, leaving 9 bases of the junction unmatched. The CDR3 reads CASSFADRDSQETQYF. The CDR3 coding sequence is TGTGCCAGCAGCTTCGCGGACAGGGATAGCCAAGAGACCCAGTACTTC.

The V and J genes are TRBV11-2 and TRBJ1-3; possibly TRBD1 for D (5 bases). Germline V lookup: CDR1 SGHAT, CDR2 FQNNGV. CDR3 length: 15 amino acids. V dropped 7 bases and J dropped 1 base, with 14 bases sitting between them. This CDR3 is CASTSYGASGNTIYF. CDR3 in DNA: TGTGCCAGCACCTCGTATGGGGCTTCTGGAAACACCATATATTTT. Combining the CDR3 with reference TRBV11-2 and TRBJ1-3 gives the whole variable domain EAGVAQSPRYKIIEKRQSVAFWCNPISGHATLYWYQQILGQGPKLLIQFQNNGVVDDSQLPKDRFSAERLKGVDSTLKIQPAKLEDSAVYLCASTSYGASGNTIYFGEGSWLTVV.

This clone was observed once. This chain links TRBV5-8 with TRBJ2-3; TRBD1 might be the D (6 bases). This CDR3 comprises 16 residues. The V and J ends lost 4 bases and 1 base respectively, with 16 bases between them. Germline CDR1 and CDR2: SGHTS and YDEGEE. The CDR3: CASSHAMTGRTDTQYF. CDR3 bases: TGTGCCAGCAGCCATGCCATGACAGGCCGCACAGATACGCAGTATTTT.

The chain recombines TRBV9 with TRBJ1-1; 8 bases fit TRBD1. This CDR3 comprises 13 residues. The J segment lost 8 bases and the V segment lost 4 bases, leaving 7 bases of the junction unmatched. In germline, CDR1 is SGDLS, CDR2 YYNGEE. CDR3 in amino acids: CASSSLGQGEAFF. DNA of the CDR3: TGTGCCAGCAGCTCGTTAGGACAGGGCGAAGCTTTCTTT.

The chain couples TRBV19 to TRBJ1-2, with D possibly matching TRBD1 (6 bases). With 9 bases removed from V and 2 bases from J, the gap between germline ends came to 13 bases. Looked up from germline, CDR1 is LNHDA and CDR2 is SQIVND (reference sequence). The CDR3 runs to 13 residues. The CDR3, as DNA: TGTGCCAGCCGGACAGAACGAAACTATGGCTACACCTTC. Translated: CASRTERNYGYTF.

The chain is built from TRBV7-9 and TRBJ1-1; D is uncertain. Germline CDR1 is SEHNR and CDR2 is FQNEAQ (reference sequence). Trimming shortened V by 4 bases and J by 7 bases, and 13 bases separated the two germline ends. This CDR3 has 13 residues. CDR3 coding DNA: TGTGCCAGCAGCTGGTTGGAGGGTAATGAAGCTTTCTTT. It is translated as CASSWLEGNEAFF.